Below are 17 T cell receptor beta chains sequenced from a single sample in a study of T cell changes during pregnancy in multiple sclerosis. TCRdb's table, derived via immunoSEQ multiplex PCR, lists solely in-frame clones and lacks some. The sample consists of around 38,000 clones, around 92% of them appearing once. The source was CD4+ T cells from peripheral blood mononuclear cells, collected in the third trimester of pregnancy. The source of these receptors is a female donor in good health, enrolled as a control in a pregnancy study.

This clone was picked up a small number of times. The chain uses TRBV6-6 and TRBJ2-1; D is perhaps TRBD1 (6 bases). The CDR3 totals 16 residues. Germline V CDR1 and CDR2: MNHNY, SVGAGI (reference sequence). The V end was cut by 5 bases, the J end by 5 bases, with 19 bases between. The CDR3 reads CASSTRDTPKNNEQFF. Written as DNA, the CDR3 is TGTGCCAGCAGTACTCGGGACACACCCAAAAACAATGAGCAGTTCTTC.

The chain uses TRBV2 and TRBJ1-2; 7 bases are shared with TRBD1. In germline, CDR1 is SNHLY, CDR2 FYNNEI. The trim removed 1 base at V and 4 bases at J, leaving 0 bases unmatched. This CDR3 is 13 amino acids long. This chain's CDR3 is CASSEGTGYGYTF. The CDR3 DNA reads as TGTGCCAGCAGTGAAGGGACAGGCTATGGCTACACCTTC. The full variable domain, in which reference TRBV2 and TRBJ1-2 provide the parts outside the CDR3, is EPEVTQTPSHQVTQMGQEVILRCVPISNHLYFYWYRQILGQKVEFLVSFYNNEISEKSEIFDDQFSVERPDGSNFTLKIRSTKLEDSAMYFCASSEGTGYGYTFGSGTRLTVV.

The V gene is TRBV7-2, the J gene TRBJ2-1, with 7 bases lining up with TRBD2. In germline, CDR1 is SGHTA, CDR2 FQGNSA. CDR3 size: 16 residues. Trimming at V came to 5 bases and at J to 3 bases, leaving 10 bases not matched to a gene. CDR3 loop: CASSLVGGGFYNEQFF. Here the CDR3 DNA reads TGTGCCAGCAGCCTGGTTGGGGGGGGATTCTACAATGAGCAGTTCTTC.

The chain links TRBV19 to TRBJ2-5, with a tentative D call TRBD2 (6 bases). CDR1 is LNHDA and CDR2 is SQIVND in the germline V gene (reference sequence). Trimming removed 5 bases from V and 5 bases from J, with 18 bases in between. The CDR3 has 15 residues. CDR3 nucleotide sequence: TGTGCCAGTAGTGCCAGTTGGGGGGACGGGGAGACCCAGTACTTC. Amino acids: CASSASWGDGETQYF. Variable domain in full (rest from reference TRBV19 and TRBJ2-5): DGGITQSPKYLFRKEGQNVTLSCEQNLNHDAMYWYRQDPGQGLRLIYYSQIVNDFQKGDIAEGYSVSREKKESFPLTVTSAQKNPTAFYLCASSASWGDGETQYFGPGTRLLVL.

This clone came up a few times. The chain combines TRBV4-1 with TRBJ2-7, with 10 bases that match TRBD2. The germline gives CDR1 MGHRA, CDR2 YSYEKL. The CDR3 covers 15 residues. V trimming: 4 bases; J trimming: 3 bases; junction bases outside the gene matches: 6. DNA for the CDR3: TGCGCCAGCAGCCTTTCTAGCGGGGGCCTCTACGAGCAGTACTTC. This encodes CASSLSSGGLYEQYF.

The chain combines TRBV18 with TRBJ1-5; D may be TRBD1 (6 bases). The CDR3 sequence is 16 residues long. The V end lost 2 bases, the J end lost 9 bases, and 20 bases lay between the germline ends. Germline-derived CDR1 and CDR2 are KGHSH and LQKENI. Here the CDR3 reads CASSPNGRGPEGPQHF. The DNA of the CDR3 is TGTGCCAGCTCACCAAATGGCAGGGGCCCTGAAGGGCCCCAGCATTTT.

Only one count was recorded for this clone. This sequence joins TRBV5-6 and TRBJ2-2; no firm D call. Germline CDR1 is SGHDT and CDR2 is YYEEEE. CDR3 size: 15 residues. Trimming pared 0 bases from V and 2 bases from J, leaving 8 bases between. CDR3 sequence (DNA): TGTGCCAGCAGCTTGGTTTCCCCAAACACCGGGGAGCTGTTTTTT. This encodes CASSLVSPNTGELFF.

This rearrangement joins TRBV7-3 to TRBJ2-7; 8 nucleotides agree with TRBD1. CDR1 and CDR2 from the germline V gene are SGHTA and FQGTGA. CDR3 length: 17 residues. After removal of 0 bases from V and 3 bases from J, the junction contained 10 bases not matched to a gene. CDR3 DNA sequence: TGTGCCAGCAGCTTAACGTCTGGGGGACAGGCGAGCTACGAGCAGTACTTC. Its protein product is CASSLTSGGQASYEQYF.

The chain has TRBV6-5 and TRBJ1-3; D ambiguous. Trimming stripped 3 bases from V and 1 base from J, with 7 bases between. CDR1 is MNHEY and CDR2 is SVGAGI in the germline V gene. The CDR3 totals 14 residues. The CDR3 reads CASSYSFSGNTIYF. The CDR3, as DNA: TGTGCCAGCAGTTATAGTTTTTCTGGAAACACCATATATTTT.

The chain couples TRBV5-1 to TRBJ2-7; the match to TRBD1 covers 9 bases. J was trimmed by 8 bases and V by 4 bases; bases with no gene match: 7. Germline CDR1 reads SGHRS; CDR2 reads YFSETQ. CDR3 length equals 13 residues. CDR3 sequence reads: CASSPSQGAQQYF. CDR3 DNA: TGCGCCAGCAGCCCTTCACAGGGGGCGCAGCAGTACTTC.

The gene calls are TRBV19 and TRBJ2-6, with TRBD1 as a possible D gene (6 bases). Looked up from germline, CDR1 is LNHDA and CDR2 is SQIVND (reference sequence). This CDR3 has 15 amino acids. The ends were cut back, 4 bases at V and 2 bases at J, with 9 bases in the middle. The CDR3 DNA reads as TGTGCCAGTAGTACTGAGGGGGCTGGGGCCAACGTCCTGACTTTC. Translated: CASSTEGAGANVLTF.

Concerning this clone itself: One end of the junction fails to match germline, which may point to a read error. The V call is TRBV4-3, the J call TRBJ1-2; unclear D gene. The germline V gene has CDR1 LGHNA and CDR2 YSLEER. The CDR3 has 13 amino acids. The CDR3 is CASTQTLLGGYTF. For the CDR3, the DNA is TGCGCCAGCACCCAAACACTACTTGGGGGCTACACCTTC.

The genes are TRBV6-6 and TRBJ2-2; D may be TRBD1 (6 bases). Germline assignment: CDR1 MNHNY and CDR2 SVGAGI (reference sequence). CDR3 length: 16 amino acids. The V and J ends lost 2 bases and 0 bases respectively, with 10 bases between them. This chain's CDR3 is CASSYPQGTNTGELFF. CDR3 nucleotides: TGTGCCAGCAGTTACCCACAGGGAACGAACACCGGGGAGCTGTTTTTT.

This sequence joins TRBV28 and TRBJ1-3; a weak D match, TRBD1 (6 bases). The germline V gene has CDR1 MDHEN and CDR2 SYDVKM. V was pared by 5 bases and J by 0 bases, with 14 bases between. The CDR3 consists of 16 residues. Here the CDR3 DNA reads TGTGCCAGCAGTAAGGACAGCTTACTCTCTGGAAACACCATATATTTT. Protein: CASSKDSLLSGNTIYF.

The chain has TRBV12-5 and TRBJ1-1; D possibly corresponds to TRBD1 (5 bases). Trimming left V 5 bases short and J 5 bases short, with 12 bases between. There are 13 residues in the CDR3. Germline values: CDR1 LGHNT, CDR2 FRNRAP. The CDR3 DNA sequence: TGTGCTAGTGGTCTCGGGGGTTTTACTGAAGCTTTCTTT. It specifies CASGLGGFTEAFF.

DNA of the CDR3: TGTGCCAGCAGCTTAATTGGCGGGGGGCCGTCGGCCTACGTAGATACGCAGTATTTT. Its protein product is CASSLIGGGPSAYVDTQYF. The rearrangement uses TRBV7-3 and TRBJ2-3; 8 positions agree with TRBD2. V trimming: 1 base; J trimming: 5 bases; junction bases outside the gene matches: 17. The CDR3 has 19 residues. CDR1 is SGHTA, CDR2 FQGTGA, per germline.

This sequence joins TRBV15 and TRBJ2-6; perhaps TRBD1 as D (5 bases). CDR1 and CDR2 from the germline V gene are LNHNV and YYDKDF (reference sequence). The CDR3 is 16 residues long. The V gene lost 4 bases and the J gene lost 2 bases, with 12 bases spanning the gap. The CDR3 sequence: CATSTQGYAGANVLTF. CDR3 DNA: TGTGCCACCAGCACCCAGGGTTACGCTGGGGCCAACGTCCTGACTTTC.